These T cell receptor beta chains were read from a single sample in a study of OX40 agonist ivuxolimab in advanced cancers. Measured with immunoSEQ multiplex PCR; TCRdb has only the in-frame clones, and not every one. Here the sample spans about 92,000 clones, less than 85% being singletons. Here the sequenced sample was CD4+ or CD8+ T cells sorted from blood, taken in a trial of the OX40 agonist ivuxolimab. These receptor sequences come from an adult with an advanced solid tumor such as melanoma, head and neck, liver or kidney cancer. CDR3s include the opening cysteine and the closing phenylalanine or tryptophan. The D gene is left open where the match is weak. The size entry is marked missing in some rows and otherwise reads once, few, many or a size class.

size,J,V,D,DNA,CDR3
-,TRBJ2-3,TRBV14,-,TGTGCCAGCAGCCAAGGAGCTAAGGGCACAGATACGCAGTATTTT,CASSQGAKGTDTQYF
-,TRBJ2-7,TRBV7-6,-,TGTGCCAGCAGCGAAGGACCTCCAGGACTAAGCTCCTACGAGCAGTACTTC,CASSEGPPGLSSYEQYF
-,TRBJ2-2,TRBV19,-,TGTGCCAGTACCCGCACCGGGGAGCTGTTTTTT,CASTRTGELFF
-,TRBJ2-7,TRBV5-6,TRBD2,TGTGCCAGCGGAATAGCGGGGTTAGCCTACGAGCAGTACTTC,CASGIAGLAYEQYF
-,TRBJ1-2,TRBV5-1,-,TGCGCCAGCAGCTTGGAAGCGAACTATGGCTACACCTTC,CASSLEANYGYTF
once,TRBJ2-2,TRBV19,-,TGTGCCAGTAGTATAGATGTCGTGACCGGGGAGCTGTTTTTT,CASSIDVVTGELFF
few,TRBJ1-2,TRBV19,TRBD1,TGTGCCAGTATCCCGAGGACAGGGGGCATGTATGGCTACACCTTC,CASIPRTGGMYGYTF
few,TRBJ1-2,TRBV5-1,-,TGCGCCAGCAGCTTGGAACCGGGTAACTATGGCTACACCTTC,CASSLEPGNYGYTF
-,TRBJ1-1,TRBV6-1,TRBD1,TGTGCCAGCAGTGAAGATCCAGGGGGCACTGAAGCTTTCTTT,CASSEDPGGTEAFF
many,TRBJ1-5,TRBV16,-,TGTGCCAGCAGCCCCCGACCGGGAAATCAGCCCCAGCATTTT,CASSPRPGNQPQHF
-,TRBJ2-3,TRBV10-3,-,TGTGCCATCAGTGCAGGGATAGATACGCAGTATTTT,CAISAGIDTQYF
-,TRBJ1-1,TRBV9,-,TGTGCCAGCAGCGTGGGACATATGAACACTGAAGCTTTCTTT,CASSVGHMNTEAFF
-,TRBJ2-1,TRBV9,TRBD2,TGTGCCAGCAGCGAGGCCTTCGGGGGGGCTGAGCAGTTCTTC,CASSEAFGGAEQFF
-,TRBJ2-7,TRBV18,TRBD1,TGTGCCAGCTCACCCGATGGGACAGGACCGAGTGACTTC,CASSPDGTGPSDF
-,TRBJ1-3,TRBV19,-,TGTGCCAGTAGAACAGGTTACTCTGGAAACACCATATATTTT,CASRTGYSGNTIYF
-,TRBJ2-7,TRBV10-1,TRBD1,TGCGCCAGCAGTAGGGGACAGGGCTACGAGCAGTACTTC,CASSRGQGYEQYF
once,TRBJ1-2,TRBV9,TRBD1,TGTGCCAGCAGCCTCGGACAGGGACGGGGCTACACCTTC,CASSLGQGRGYTF
-,TRBJ1-1,TRBV7-6,-,TGTGCCAGCAGCTTCTACGTGGGGAACACTGAAGCTTTCTTT,CASSFYVGNTEAFF
-,TRBJ1-3,TRBV11-2,-,TGTGCCAGCAGCTTAGCCCAGGGGACCATATATTTT,CASSLAQGTIYF
-,TRBJ1-1,TRBV29-1,-,TGCAGCGTAGCAAACGGGGGGGACACTGAAGCTTTCTTT,CSVANGGDTEAFF
once,TRBJ1-1,TRBV18,TRBD1,TGTGCCAGCGACTCAGGGGGCTGGAACACTGAAGCTTTCTTT,CASDSGGWNTEAFF
-,TRBJ2-2,TRBV2,TRBD1,TGTGCCAGCAGTGTTGGACAGGTGAACACCGGGGAGCTGTTTTTT,CASSVGQVNTGELFF
-,TRBJ2-7,TRBV5-6,TRBD1,TGTGCCAGCAGCTTTAGGAGGACAGGGGGAAGGAACGAGCAGTACTTC,CASSFRRTGGRNEQYF
-,TRBJ1-4,TRBV19,-,TGTGCCAGTAGTACCCGGGACACTAATGAAAAACTGTTTTTT,CASSTRDTNEKLFF
-,TRBJ2-7,TRBV10-3,TRBD1,TGTGCCATCAGTGAGTCGGGCCTGGACAGGGCAAGCGAGCAGTACTTC,CAISESGLDRASEQYF
-,TRBJ1-1,TRBV5-8,-,TGTGCCAGCAGCTTACGACGGACGAACACTGAAGCTTTCTTT,CASSLRRTNTEAFF
-,TRBJ2-7,TRBV14,-,TGTGCCAGCAGCCAAGCCAGCTCCTACGAGCAGTACTTC,CASSQASSYEQYF
-,TRBJ2-1,TRBV5-1,TRBD2,TGCGCCAGCAGCTTAAACGGGAGGGGCAATGAGCAGTTCTTC,CASSLNGRGNEQFF
-,TRBJ2-1,TRBV12-5,-,TGTGCTAGTGCCCCGAGGCGGGGTTGGTTGTTGCAGTTCTTC,CASAPRRGWLLQFF
once,TRBJ2-7,TRBV5-1,TRBD1,TGCGCCAGCAGCGCAGCCACAGGGGAGTACGAGCAGTACTTC,CASSAATGEYEQYF
-,TRBJ2-2,TRBV5-6,TRBD2,TGTGCCAGCAGCCTAAGGACTAGCGGGAGGACAAACACCGGGGAGCTGTTTTTT,CASSLRTSGRTNTGELFF
-,TRBJ1-1,TRBV6-5,-,TGTGCCAGCAGCTTCGGTGGCACTGAAGCTTTCTTT,CASSFGGTEAFF
-,TRBJ2-2,TRBV5-1,-,TGCGCCAGCAGCGACGGGACTCCCCACCTGTTTTTT,CASSDGTPHLFF
-,TRBJ1-5,TRBV2,TRBD1,TGTGCCAGCAGTGAAGCGGGGACAGCTAGCAATCAGCCCCAGCATTTT,CASSEAGTASNQPQHF
-,TRBJ2-7,TRBV4-1,-,TGCGCCAGCAGCGCCGGGCCCTCGGGGTACGAGCAGTACTTC,CASSAGPSGYEQYF
-,TRBJ2-2,TRBV7-9,-,TGTGCCAGCAGCTCTACCTCCGGGTCCATCGCGAACACCGGGGAGCTGTTTTTT,CASSSTSGSIANTGELFF
-,TRBJ2-1,TRBV9,TRBD1,TGTGCCAGCAGCGGGGCAGGGGGCAATGAGCAGTTCTTC,CASSGAGGNEQFF
-,TRBJ2-3,TRBV7-2,-,TGTGCCAGCAGCAAACACAGCCATCTCACAGATACGCAGTATTTT,CASSKHSHLTDTQYF
-,TRBJ2-3,TRBV5-1,-,TGCGCCAGCAGCTTGGGAGCGACTGCGAGCACAGATACGCAGTATTTT,CASSLGATASTDTQYF
-,TRBJ2-7,TRBV6-1,-,TGTGCCAGCAGTGAAGCGGCAGCCAACTCCTACGAGCAGTACTTC,CASSEAAANSYEQYF
few,TRBJ2-7,TRBV6-6,TRBD1,TGTGCCAGCAGTTCGACAGGGGGAAGGAACGAGCAGTACTTC,CASSSTGGRNEQYF
-,TRBJ2-2,TRBV11-2,-,TGTGCCAGCAGCTTAGGTCCTTACGCCGGGGAGCTGTTTTTT,CASSLGPYAGELFF
-,TRBJ1-4,TRBV15,-,TGTGCCACCAAGATCGGGCAGCTAAATGAAAAACTGTTTTTT,CATKIGQLNEKLFF
-,TRBJ2-7,TRBV6-6,-,TGTGCCAGCAGTGTTAGTTTCTCCTACGAGCAGTACTTC,CASSVSFSYEQYF
-,TRBJ1-1,TRBV7-9,-,TGTGCCAGCAGCCTCATCGAGGACACTGAAGCTTTCTTT,CASSLIEDTEAFF
once,TRBJ2-1,TRBV5-1,-,TGCGCCAGCAGAGTCATGGACAATGAGCAGTTCTTC,CASRVMDNEQFF